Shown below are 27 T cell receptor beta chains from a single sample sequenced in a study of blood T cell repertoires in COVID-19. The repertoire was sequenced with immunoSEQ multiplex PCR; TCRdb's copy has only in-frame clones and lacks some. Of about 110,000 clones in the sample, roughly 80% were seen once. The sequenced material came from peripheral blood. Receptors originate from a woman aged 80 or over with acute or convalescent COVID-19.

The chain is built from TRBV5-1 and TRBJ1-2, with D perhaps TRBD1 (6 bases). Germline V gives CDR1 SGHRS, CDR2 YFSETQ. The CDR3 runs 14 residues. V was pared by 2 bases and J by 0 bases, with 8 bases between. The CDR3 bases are TGCGCCAGCAGCTTTGGGGACACTAACTATGGCTACACCTTC. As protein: CASSFGDTNYGYTF. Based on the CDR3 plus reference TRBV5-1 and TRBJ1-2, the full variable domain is KAGVTQTPRYLIKTRGQQVTLSCSPISGHRSVSWYQQTPGQGLQFLFEYFSETQRNKGNFPGRFSGRQFSNSRSEMNVSTLELGDSALYLCASSFGDTNYGYTFGSGTRLTVV.

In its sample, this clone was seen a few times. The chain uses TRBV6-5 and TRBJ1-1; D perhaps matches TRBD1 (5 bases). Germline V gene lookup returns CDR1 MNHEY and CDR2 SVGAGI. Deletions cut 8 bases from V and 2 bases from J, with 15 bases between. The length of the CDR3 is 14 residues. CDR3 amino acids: CASSSRAPNTEAFF. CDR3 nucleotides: TGTGCCAGCTCTTCCAGGGCCCCAAACACTGAAGCTTTCTTT.

CDR3 protein: CASSPLGGSSEAFF. CDR3 nucleotide sequence: TGTGCCAGCAGCCCCTTGGGAGGGAGCTCTGAAGCTTTCTTT. The chain combines TRBV3-1 (or the pseudogene TRBV3-2) with TRBJ1-1; D gene ambiguous. The ends were cut back, 4 bases at V and 6 bases at J, with 15 bases in the middle. The CDR3 is made up of 14 amino acids. CDR1 and CDR2 (germline): LGHDT, YNNKEL (reference sequence).

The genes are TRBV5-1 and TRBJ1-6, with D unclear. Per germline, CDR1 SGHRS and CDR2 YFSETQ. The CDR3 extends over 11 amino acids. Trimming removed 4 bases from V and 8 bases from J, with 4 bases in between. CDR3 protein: CASSLDSPLHF. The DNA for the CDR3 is TGCGCCAGCAGCCTCGATTCACCCCTCCACTTT.

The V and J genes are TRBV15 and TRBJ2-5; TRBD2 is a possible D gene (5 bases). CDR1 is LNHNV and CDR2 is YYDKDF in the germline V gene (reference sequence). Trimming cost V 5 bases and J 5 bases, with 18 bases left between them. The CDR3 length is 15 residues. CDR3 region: CATSGQGSGLETQYF. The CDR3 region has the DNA TGTGCCACCAGCGGTCAAGGGTCGGGATTGGAGACCCAGTACTTC.

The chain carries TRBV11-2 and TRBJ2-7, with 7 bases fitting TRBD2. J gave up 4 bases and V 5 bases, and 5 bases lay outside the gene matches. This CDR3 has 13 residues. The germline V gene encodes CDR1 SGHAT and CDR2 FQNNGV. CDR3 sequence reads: CASSTGEGYEQYF. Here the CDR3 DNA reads TGTGCCAGCAGCACCGGGGAGGGGTACGAGCAGTACTTC. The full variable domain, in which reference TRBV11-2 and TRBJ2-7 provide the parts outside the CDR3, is EAGVAQSPRYKIIEKRQSVAFWCNPISGHATLYWYQQILGQGPKLLIQFQNNGVVDDSQLPKDRFSAERLKGVDSTLKIQPAKLEDSAVYLCASSTGEGYEQYFGPGTRLTVT.

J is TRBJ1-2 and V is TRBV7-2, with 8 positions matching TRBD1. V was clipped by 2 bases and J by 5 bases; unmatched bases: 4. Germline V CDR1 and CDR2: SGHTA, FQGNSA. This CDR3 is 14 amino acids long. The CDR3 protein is CASSLTTGGYGYTF. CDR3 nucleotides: TGTGCCAGCAGCTTAACCACAGGGGGGTATGGCTACACCTTC.

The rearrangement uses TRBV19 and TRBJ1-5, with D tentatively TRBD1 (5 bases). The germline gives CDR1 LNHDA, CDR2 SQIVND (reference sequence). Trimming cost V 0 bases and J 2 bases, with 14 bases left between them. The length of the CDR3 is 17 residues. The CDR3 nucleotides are TGTGCCAGTAGTATAGATGGGGCAGCCTCAGGCAATCAGCCCCAGCATTTT. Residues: CASSIDGAASGNQPQHF.

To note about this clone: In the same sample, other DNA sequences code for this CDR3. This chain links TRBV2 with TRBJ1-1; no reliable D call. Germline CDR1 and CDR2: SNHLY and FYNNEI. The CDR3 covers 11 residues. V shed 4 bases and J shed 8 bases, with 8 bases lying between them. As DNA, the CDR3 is TGTGCCAGCAGTGTAGAAGTGGAAGCTTTCTTT. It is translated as CASSVEVEAFF.

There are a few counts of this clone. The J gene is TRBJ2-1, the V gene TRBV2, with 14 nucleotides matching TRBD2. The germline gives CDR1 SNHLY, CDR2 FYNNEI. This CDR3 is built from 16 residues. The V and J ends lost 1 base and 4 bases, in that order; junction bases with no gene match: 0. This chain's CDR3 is CASSEGLAGGYNEQFF. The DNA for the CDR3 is TGTGCCAGCAGTGAAGGACTAGCGGGGGGGTACAATGAGCAGTTCTTC.

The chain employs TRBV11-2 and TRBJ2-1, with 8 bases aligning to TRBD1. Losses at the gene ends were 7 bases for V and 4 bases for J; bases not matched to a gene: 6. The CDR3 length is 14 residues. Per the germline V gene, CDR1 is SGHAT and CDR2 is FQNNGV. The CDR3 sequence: CASTDRALYNEQFF. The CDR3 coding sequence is TGTGCCAGCACGGACAGGGCCCTTTACAATGAGCAGTTCTTC.

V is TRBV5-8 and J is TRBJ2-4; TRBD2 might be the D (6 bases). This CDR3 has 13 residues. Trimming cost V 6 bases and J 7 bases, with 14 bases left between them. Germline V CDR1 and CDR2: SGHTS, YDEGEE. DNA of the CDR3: TGTGCCAGCACCCGGACTATAAGGAACATTCAGTACTTC. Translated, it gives CASTRTIRNIQYF. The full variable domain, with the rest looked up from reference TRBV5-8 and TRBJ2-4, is EAGVTQSPTHLIKTRGQQATLRCSPISGHTSVYWYQQALGLGLQFLLWYDEGEERNRGNFPPRFSGRQFPNYSSELNVNALELEDSALYLCASTRTIRNIQYFGAGTRLSVL.

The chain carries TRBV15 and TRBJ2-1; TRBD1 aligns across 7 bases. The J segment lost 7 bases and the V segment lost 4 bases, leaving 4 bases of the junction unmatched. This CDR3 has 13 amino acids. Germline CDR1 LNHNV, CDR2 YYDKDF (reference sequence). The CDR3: CATSNLQGNEQFF. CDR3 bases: TGTGCCACCAGCAACTTACAGGGGAATGAGCAGTTCTTC. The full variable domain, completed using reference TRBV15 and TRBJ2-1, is DAMVIQNPRYQVTQFGKPVTLSCSQTLNHNVMYWYQQKSSQAPKLLFHYYDKDFNNEADTPDNFQSRRPNTSFCFLDIRSPGLGDTAMYLCATSNLQGNEQFFGPGTRLTVL.

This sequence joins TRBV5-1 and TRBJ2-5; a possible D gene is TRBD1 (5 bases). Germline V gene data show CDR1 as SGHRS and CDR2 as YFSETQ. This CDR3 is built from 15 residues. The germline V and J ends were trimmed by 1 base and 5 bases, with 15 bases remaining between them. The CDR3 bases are TGCGCCAGCAGCTTGAGGGGCCCGGGTTGGGAGACCCAGTACTTC. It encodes CASSLRGPGWETQYF.

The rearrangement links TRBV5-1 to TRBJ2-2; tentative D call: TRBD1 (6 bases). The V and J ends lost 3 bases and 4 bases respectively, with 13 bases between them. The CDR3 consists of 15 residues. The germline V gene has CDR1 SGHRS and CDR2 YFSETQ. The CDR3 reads CASSYLQGSTGELFF. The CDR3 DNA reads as TGCGCCAGCAGCTATCTTCAGGGGAGCACCGGGGAGCTGTTTTTT.

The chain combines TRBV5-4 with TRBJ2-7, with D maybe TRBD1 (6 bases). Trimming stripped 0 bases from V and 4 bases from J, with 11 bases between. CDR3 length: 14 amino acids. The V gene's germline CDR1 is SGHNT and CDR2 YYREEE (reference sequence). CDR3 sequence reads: CASSLAGARYEQYF. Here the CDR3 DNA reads TGTGCCAGCAGCTTGGCAGGGGCGAGGTACGAGCAGTACTTC.

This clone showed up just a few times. The CDR3 reads CASSLGGTGGNQPQHF. The CDR3 coding sequence is TGTGCCAGCAGCTTAGGAGGGACAGGGGGCAATCAGCCCCAGCATTTT. This chain joins TRBV7-2 and TRBJ1-5; TRBD1 agrees at 10 bases. CDR3 size: 16 residues. Germline V gene data show CDR1 as SGHTA and CDR2 as FQGNSA. V lost 1 base to trimming and J lost 2 bases; unmatched junction nucleotides: 2.

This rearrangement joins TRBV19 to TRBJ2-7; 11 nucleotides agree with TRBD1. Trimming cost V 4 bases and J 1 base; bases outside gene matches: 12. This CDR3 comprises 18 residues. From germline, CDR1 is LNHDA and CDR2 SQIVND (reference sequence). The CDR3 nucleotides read TGTGCCAGTAGTACCACCGTCGGGGGGACAGGGGGATCCTACGAGCAGTACTTC. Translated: CASSTTVGGTGGSYEQYF. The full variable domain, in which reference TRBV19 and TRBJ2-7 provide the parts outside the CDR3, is DGGITQSPKYLFRKEGQNVTLSCEQNLNHDAMYWYRQDPGQGLRLIYYSQIVNDFQKGDIAEGYSVSREKKESFPLTVTSAQKNPTAFYLCASSTTVGGTGGSYEQYFGPGTRLTVT.

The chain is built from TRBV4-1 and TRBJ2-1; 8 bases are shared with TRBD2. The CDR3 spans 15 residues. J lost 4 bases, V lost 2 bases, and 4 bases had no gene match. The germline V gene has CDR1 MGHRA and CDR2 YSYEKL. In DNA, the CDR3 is TGCGCCAGCAGCCAAAACCAGCGGGGGTACAATGAGCAGTTCTTC. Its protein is CASSQNQRGYNEQFF.

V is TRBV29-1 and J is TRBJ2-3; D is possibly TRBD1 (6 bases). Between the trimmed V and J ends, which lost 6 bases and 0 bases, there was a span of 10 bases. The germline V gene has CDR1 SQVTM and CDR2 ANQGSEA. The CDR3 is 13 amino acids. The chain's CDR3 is CSVTGSSTDTQYF. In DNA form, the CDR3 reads TGCAGCGTCACAGGGTCTAGCACAGATACGCAGTATTTT.

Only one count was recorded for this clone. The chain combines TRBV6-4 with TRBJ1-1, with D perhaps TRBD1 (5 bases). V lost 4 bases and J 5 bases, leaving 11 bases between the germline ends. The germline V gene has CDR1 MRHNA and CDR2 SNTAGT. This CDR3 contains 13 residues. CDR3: CASSAQAGTEAFF. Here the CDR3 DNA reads TGTGCCAGCAGTGCACAGGCGGGGACTGAAGCTTTCTTT.

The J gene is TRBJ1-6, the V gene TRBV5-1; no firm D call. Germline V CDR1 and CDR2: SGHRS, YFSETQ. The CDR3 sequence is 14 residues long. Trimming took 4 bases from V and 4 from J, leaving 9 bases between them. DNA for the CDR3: TGCGCCAGCAGCCGGGAGGTATATAATTCACCCCTCCACTTT. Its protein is CASSREVYNSPLHF.

The CDR3 is CASGGDQETQYF. CDR3 bases: TGTGCCAGCGGAGGAGACCAAGAGACCCAGTACTTC. V and J are TRBV3-1 (or the pseudogene TRBV3-2) and TRBJ2-5, with D maybe TRBD2 (5 bases). This CDR3 region has 12 residues. The germline V and J ends were trimmed by 8 bases and 0 bases, with 7 bases remaining between them. The germline gives CDR1 LGHDT, CDR2 YNNKEL (reference sequence).

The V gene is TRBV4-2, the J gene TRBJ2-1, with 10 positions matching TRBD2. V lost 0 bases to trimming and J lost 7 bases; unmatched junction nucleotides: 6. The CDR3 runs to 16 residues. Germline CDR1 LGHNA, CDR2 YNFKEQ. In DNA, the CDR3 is TGTGCCAGCAGCCAAGAGATAGCGGGAGGTATGAATGAGCAGTTCTTC. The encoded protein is CASSQEIAGGMNEQFF.

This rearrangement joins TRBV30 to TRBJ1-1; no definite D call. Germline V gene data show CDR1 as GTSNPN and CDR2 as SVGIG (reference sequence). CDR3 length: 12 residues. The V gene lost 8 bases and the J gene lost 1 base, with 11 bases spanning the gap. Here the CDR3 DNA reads TGTGCCAGAGAAGATTGGAACACTGAAGCTTTCTTT. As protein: CAREDWNTEAFF.

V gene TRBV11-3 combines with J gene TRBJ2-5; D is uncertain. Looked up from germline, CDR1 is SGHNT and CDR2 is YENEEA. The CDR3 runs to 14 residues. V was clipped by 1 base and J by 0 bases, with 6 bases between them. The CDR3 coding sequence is TGTGCCAGCAGCTTAGGTGGAGACCAAGAGACCCAGTACTTC. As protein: CASSLGGDQETQYF.

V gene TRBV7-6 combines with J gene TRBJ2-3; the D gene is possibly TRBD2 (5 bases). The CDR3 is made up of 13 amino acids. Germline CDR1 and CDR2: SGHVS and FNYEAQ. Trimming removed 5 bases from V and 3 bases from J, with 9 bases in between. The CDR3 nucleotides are TGTGCCAGCAGCCTCGGCGGGACAGATACGCAGTATTTT. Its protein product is CASSLGGTDTQYF.